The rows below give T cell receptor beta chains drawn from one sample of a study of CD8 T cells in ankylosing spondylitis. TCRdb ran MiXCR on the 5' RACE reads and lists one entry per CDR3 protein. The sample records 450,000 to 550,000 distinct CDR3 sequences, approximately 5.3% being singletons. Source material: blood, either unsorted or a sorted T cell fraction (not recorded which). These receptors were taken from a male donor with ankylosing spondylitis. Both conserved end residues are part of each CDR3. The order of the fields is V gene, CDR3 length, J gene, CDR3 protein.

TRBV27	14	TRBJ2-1	CASRAGLVSNEQFF
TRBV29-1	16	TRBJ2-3	CSVEDRAGSIADTQYF
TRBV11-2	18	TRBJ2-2	CASSLLFWREPLTGELFF
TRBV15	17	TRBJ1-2	CATSRDNNRVQGYGYTF
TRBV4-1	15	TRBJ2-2	CASSPGQHNTGELFF
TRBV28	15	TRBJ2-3	CASSLQREGPDTQYF
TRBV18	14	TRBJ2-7	CASSPGSFLYEQYF
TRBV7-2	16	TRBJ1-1	CASSDHRGGWDTEAFF
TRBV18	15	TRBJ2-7	CASSPIREEPYEQYF
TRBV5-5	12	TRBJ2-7	CASIANSYEQYF
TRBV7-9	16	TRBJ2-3	CASSLAEPGVEYTQYF
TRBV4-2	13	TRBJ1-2	CASSQRDRGGYTF